This T cell receptor (beta chain) was documented in a study of blood T cell repertoires in COVID-19. The wider study: From T cells, B-cell-depleted T cells, or PBMCs came the material, which was cDNA or gDNA.

Libraries were prepared by immunoSEQ multiplex PCR; TCRdb keeps only in-frame clonotypes and omits some of them. The table lists about 210,000 clones, about four fifths of them singletons, with roughly 7.6% in the top ten. After removal of 1 base from V and 8 bases from J, the junction contained 6 bases not matched to a gene. The CDR3 is made up of 15 amino acids. The germline V gene encodes CDR1 MDHEN and CDR2 SYDVKM. What was sequenced was peripheral blood. This clonotype was obtained from a woman aged 50 to 60 with active or convalescent COVID-19. The chain has TRBV28 and TRBJ1-4; 8 bases map to TRBD1. The CDR3 region is CASSLSDRVGEKLFF. CDR3 DNA: TGTGCCAGCAGTTTATCGGACAGGGTGGGCGAAAAACTGTTTTTT.